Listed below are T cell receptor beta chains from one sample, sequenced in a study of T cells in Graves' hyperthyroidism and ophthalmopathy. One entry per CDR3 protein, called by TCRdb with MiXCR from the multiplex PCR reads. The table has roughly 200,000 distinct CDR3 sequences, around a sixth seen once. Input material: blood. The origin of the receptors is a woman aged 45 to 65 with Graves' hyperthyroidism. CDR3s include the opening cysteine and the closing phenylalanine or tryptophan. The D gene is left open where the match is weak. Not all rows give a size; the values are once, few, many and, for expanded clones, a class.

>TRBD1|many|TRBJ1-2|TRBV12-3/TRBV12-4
CASSSTGEWGYTF
TGTGCCAGCAGTTCCACAGGGGAATGGGGCTACACCTTC
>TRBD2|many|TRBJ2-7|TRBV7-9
CASSLDGGSGEQYF
TGTGCCAGCAGCTTAGATGGCGGGAGTGGAGAGCAGTACTTC
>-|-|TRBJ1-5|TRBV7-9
CASSHREQPQHF
TGTGCCAGCAGCCATAGAGAACAGCCCCAGCATTTT
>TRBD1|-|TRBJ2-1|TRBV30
CAWSRGQAIEQFF
TGTGCCTGGAGTCGGGGACAGGCCATTGAGCAGTTCTTC
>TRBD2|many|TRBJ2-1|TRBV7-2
CASSSRTSGRLEQFF
TGTGCCAGCAGCTCTCGGACTAGCGGGAGACTTGAGCAGTTCTTC
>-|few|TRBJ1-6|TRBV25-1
CASSEQVGNSPLHF
TGTGCCAGCAGTGAGCAGGTTGGGAATTCACCCCTCCACTTT
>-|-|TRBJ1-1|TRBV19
CASSTGVETEAFF
TGTGCCAGTAGTACGGGGGTAGAGACTGAAGCTTTCTTT
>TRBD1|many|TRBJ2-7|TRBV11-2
CASSLRGRGDEQYF
TGTGCCAGCAGCCTCAGGGGGCGCGGGGACGAGCAGTACTTC
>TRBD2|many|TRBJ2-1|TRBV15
CATRTGLAGGPSHNEQFF
TGTGCCACCCGCACGGGACTAGCGGGAGGGCCCTCCCACAATGAGCAGTTCTTC
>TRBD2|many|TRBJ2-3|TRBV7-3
CASSFRTSGYTDTQYF
TGTGCCAGCAGCTTCCGGACTAGCGGGTACACAGATACGCAGTATTTT
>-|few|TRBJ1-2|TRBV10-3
CAISVRSPYGYTF
TGTGCCATCAGTGTGAGGAGCCCCTATGGCTACACCTTC
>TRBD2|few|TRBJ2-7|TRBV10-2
CASAQTSGGEQYF
TGCGCCAGCGCCCAGACCTCCGGGGGGGAGCAGTACTTC
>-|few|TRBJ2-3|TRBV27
CASSLTESWIGTDTQYF
TGTGCCAGCAGCCTTACCGAGTCTTGGATCGGCACAGATACGCAGTATTTT
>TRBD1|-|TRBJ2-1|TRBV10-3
CAISTGTGVNNEQFF
TGTGCCATCAGTACCGGGACAGGGGTTAACAATGAGCAGTTCTTC
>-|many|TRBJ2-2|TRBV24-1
CATSTGTRTGELFF
TGTGCCACCAGTACCGGGACACGGACCGGGGAGCTGTTTTTT
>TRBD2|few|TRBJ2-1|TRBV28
CASSLLREGYNEQSF
TGTGCCAGCAGTTTACTTCGGGAGGGTTACAATGAGCAGTCCTTC
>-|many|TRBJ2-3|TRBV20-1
CSASLADSTDTQYF
TGCAGTGCTAGCTTGGCGGATAGCACAGATACGCAGTATTTT
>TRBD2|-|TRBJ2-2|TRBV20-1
CSAPAGGQYNSNTGELFF
TGCAGTGCCCCAGCGGGAGGCCAGTATAACTCGAACACCGGGGAGCTGTTTTTT
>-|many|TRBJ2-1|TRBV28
CASSSRGVTYNEQFF
TGTGCCAGCAGCTCAAGGGGGGTTACCTACAATGAGCAGTTCTTC
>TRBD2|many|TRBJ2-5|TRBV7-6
CASSTRTSGAGETQYF
TGTGCCAGCAGCACGCGGACTAGCGGAGCCGGGGAGACCCAGTACTTC
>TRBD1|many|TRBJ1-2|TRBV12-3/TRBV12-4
CASSFITGGDYGYTF
TGTGCCAGCAGTTTTATTACAGGGGGCGACTATGGCTACACCTTC
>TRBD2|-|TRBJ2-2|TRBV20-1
CSASNPEQRERGELFF
TGCAGTGCTTCAAACCCCGAGCAGCGGGAGAGGGGGGAGCTGTTTTTT
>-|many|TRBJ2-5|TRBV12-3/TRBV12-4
CASSLGMKETQYF
TGTGCCAGCAGCCTAGGGATGAAAGAGACCCAGTACTTC
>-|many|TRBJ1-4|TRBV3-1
CASSRITNEKLFF
TGTGCCAGCAGCCGGATAACTAATGAAAAACTGTTTTTT
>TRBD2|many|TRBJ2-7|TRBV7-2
CASSLRIAGGSYEQYF
TGTGCCAGCAGCCTACGAATAGCGGGAGGGTCCTACGAGCAGTACTTC
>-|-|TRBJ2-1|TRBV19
CASSIIGSMGGLRYNYNEQFF
TGTGCCAGTAGTATTATCGGGAGTATGGGGGGGCTTCGGTATAACTACAATGAGCAGTTCTTC
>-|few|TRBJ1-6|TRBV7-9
CASSSEQKINSPLHF
TGTGCCAGCAGCTCTGAACAGAAAATAAATTCACCCCTCCACTTT
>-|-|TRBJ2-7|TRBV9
CASTLGPTLVTFGQYF
TGTGCCAGCACACTGGGACCGACTCTGGTTACGTTCGGGCAGTACTTC
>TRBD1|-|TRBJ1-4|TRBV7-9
CASSPGQGITEKLFF
TGTGCCAGCAGCCCCGGACAGGGAATTACCGAAAAACTGTTTTTT
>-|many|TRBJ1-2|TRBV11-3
CASSSSRNYGYTF
TGTGCCAGCAGCAGTAGTCGCAACTATGGCTACACCTTC
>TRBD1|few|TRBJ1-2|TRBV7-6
CASSTGQGWGYTF
TGTGCCAGCAGCACCGGACAGGGGTGGGGCTACACCTTC
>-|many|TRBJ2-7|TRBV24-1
CATSDGKRTYEQYF
TGTGCCACCAGTGATGGTAAGCGGACCTACGAGCAGTACTTC
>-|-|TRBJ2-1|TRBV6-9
CASSYPLAPYNEQFF
TGTGCCAGCAGTTACCCGCTAGCACCCTACAATGAGCAGTTCTTC
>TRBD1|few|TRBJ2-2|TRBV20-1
CSAVTGGRGTGELFF
TGCAGTGCTGTAACAGGGGGTCGGGGCACCGGGGAGCTGTTTTTT
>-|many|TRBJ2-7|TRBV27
CASSWGGQEAYEQYF
TGTGCCAGCTCTTGGGGGGGACAGGAGGCCTACGAGCAGTACTTC
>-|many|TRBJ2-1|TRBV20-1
CSAPRPLSGPYNEQFF
TGCAGTGCTCCCCGGCCTCTGAGCGGGCCCTACAATGAGCAGTTCTTC
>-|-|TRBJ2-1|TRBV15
CATAPSTNNEQFF
TGTGCCACCGCCCCGTCAACGAACAATGAGCAGTTCTTC
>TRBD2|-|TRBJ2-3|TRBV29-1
CSATSGRADTQYF
TGCAGCGCGACTAGCGGGAGGGCGGATACGCAGTATTTT
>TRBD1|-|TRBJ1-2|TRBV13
CASSRKSGTGNYGYTF
TGTGCCAGCAGCCGGAAATCCGGGACAGGGAACTATGGCTACACCTTC
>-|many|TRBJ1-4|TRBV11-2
CASRSSRAPTNEKLFF
TGTGCCAGCAGATCATCACGGGCACCAACTAATGAAAAACTGTTTTTT
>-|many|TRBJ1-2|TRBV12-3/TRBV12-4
CASSFSSGARGYTF
TGTGCCAGCAGCTTCTCGTCAGGGGCACGTGGCTACACCTTC
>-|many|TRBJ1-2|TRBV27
CASRSDRRNLSYTF
TGTGCCAGCAGAAGCGACAGGAGGAATTTGAGCTACACCTTC
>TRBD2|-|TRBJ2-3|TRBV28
CASSPTTSGSTDTQYF
TGTGCCAGCAGTCCCACGACTAGCGGGAGTACAGATACGCAGTATTTT
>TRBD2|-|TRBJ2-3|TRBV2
CASPGLPGDTQYF
TGTGCCAGCCCGGGACTACCGGGGGATACGCAGTATTTT
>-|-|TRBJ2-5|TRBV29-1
CSVRGGTETQYF
TGCAGCGTCCGAGGGGGGACCGAGACCCAGTACTTC
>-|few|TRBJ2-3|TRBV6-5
CASSYWPSFYPDTQYF
TGTGCCAGCAGTTACTGGCCTAGTTTTTATCCAGATACGCAGTATTTT
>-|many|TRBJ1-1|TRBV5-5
CASSREQGLVETEAFF
TGTGCCAGCAGCCGCGAACAGGGACTGGTCGAGACTGAAGCTTTCTTT